A selection of T cell receptor beta chains follows, all from one sample in a study of blood T cells in healthy people across ages. TCRdb reprocessed the 5' RACE reads via MiXCR and lists one record per CDR3 protein. Among 800,000 to 1,000,000 distinct CDR3 sequences listed, 48% were seen once. Sequenced input: blood. All receptors come from a man aged 30 to 39 in good health. The CDR3 runs from the conserved cysteine through the conserved F or W. The D gene is left open where the match is weak. Clone size appears in some rows only: once, few, many, or a class for an expanded clone.

J | D | length | V | size | CDR3 | DNA
TRBJ2-3 | TRBD2 | 13 | TRBV7-9 | NA | CASQRGGEDTQYF | TGTGCCAGCCAGCGGGGGGGCGAAGATACGCAGTATTTT
TRBJ1-4 | TRBD1 | 17 | TRBV4-1 | few | CASSQAQDRAFNEKLFF | TGCGCCAGCAGCCAAGCCCAGGACAGGGCTTTTAATGAAAAACTGTTTTTT
TRBJ2-4 | NA | 15 | TRBV27 | NA | CASSLVLGGPDIQYF | TGTGCCAGCAGTTTGGTTCTAGGAGGCCCGGACATTCAGTACTTC
TRBJ2-7 | NA | 13 | TRBV18 | many | CASSPPVTYEQYF | TGTGCCAGCTCACCACCGGTGACCTACGAGCAGTACTTC
TRBJ2-6 | NA | 15 | TRBV19 | NA | CASTLGGTGANVLTF | TGTGCCAGTACCCTAGGGGGTACTGGGGCCAACGTCCTGACTTTC
TRBJ2-7 | TRBD1 | 14 | TRBV28 | NA | CASTQGDRDYEQYF | TGTGCCAGCACCCAGGGGGACCGAGACTACGAGCAGTACTTC
TRBJ2-7 | TRBD1 | 15 | TRBV28 | NA | CASSTLDREMAEQYF | TGTGCCAGCAGTACCTTAGACAGGGAGATGGCCGAGCAGTACTTC
TRBJ1-5 | TRBD1 | 19 | TRBV27 | NA | CATEKTGAGGRYSNQPQHF | TGTGCCACCGAAAAAACGGGGGCAGGGGGAAGGTATAGCAATCAGCCCCAGCATTTT
TRBJ1-1 | NA | 14 | TRBV5-1 | NA | CASDLPGLGTEAFF | TGCGCCAGCGACTTGCCAGGGTTGGGCACTGAAGCTTTCTTT
TRBJ2-4 | NA | 14 | TRBV7-2 | NA | CASSSPGRKNIQYF | TGTGCCAGCAGCTCGCCGGGACGGAAAAACATTCAGTACTTC
TRBJ2-1 | TRBD2 | 16 | TRBV11-3 | NA | CASSPSGGVSYNEQFF | TGTGCCAGCAGCCCTAGCGGGGGGGTCTCCTACAATGAGCAGTTCTTC
TRBJ1-5 | NA | 15 | TRBV7-2 | few | CASRLRLDINQPQHF | TGTGCCAGCAGACTTAGGTTGGACATCAATCAGCCCCAGCATTTT
TRBJ2-7 | NA | 14 | TRBV12-3/TRBV12-4 | NA | CASTWVGDSYEQYF | TGTGCCAGCACCTGGGTGGGAGACTCCTACGAGCAGTACTTC
TRBJ1-5 | NA | 14 | TRBV10-3 | NA | CATKNPISNQPRHF | TGTGCCACGAAGAACCCGATTAGCAATCAGCCCCGGCATTTT
TRBJ2-3 | NA | 13 | TRBV20-1 | few | CSAGWTALDTQYF | TGCAGTGCTGGATGGACGGCCCTAGATACGCAGTATTTT
TRBJ1-6 | NA | 12 | TRBV28 | once | CATLGASPTLHF | TGTGCCACACTAGGGGCCTCCCCGACCCTCCACTTT
TRBJ1-5 | NA | 14 | TRBV12-3/TRBV12-4 | NA | CASSLRDNNQPQHF | TGTGCCAGCAGCTTGCGGGACAACAATCAGCCCCAGCATTTT
TRBJ2-6 | NA | 16 | TRBV12-3/TRBV12-4 | NA | CASSITTVSGANVLTF | TGTGCCAGCAGTATAACTACAGTCTCTGGGGCCAACGTCCTGACTTTC
TRBJ2-7 | NA | 13 | TRBV28 | once | CASSSPARGEQYF | TGTGCCAGCAGTTCCCCGGCTCGGGGTGAGCAGTACTTC
TRBJ1-5 | TRBD1 | 16 | TRBV12-3/TRBV12-4 | NA | CASSSGQAYGNQPQHF | TGTGCCAGCAGTTCCGGACAGGCCTATGGCAATCAGCCCCAGCATTTT
TRBJ1-1 | TRBD1 | 15 | TRBV5-1 | few | CASSSNQGGNTEAFF | TGCGCCAGCAGCTCAAATCAGGGGGGGAACACTGAAGCTTTCTTT
TRBJ2-7 | TRBD2 | 15 | TRBV3-1 | NA | CASSHSSGHSYEQYF | TGTGCCAGCAGCCATTCTAGCGGGCACTCCTACGAGCAGTACTTC
TRBJ2-3 | NA | 15 | TRBV7-2 | NA | CASSVGAVAPDTQYF | TGTGCCAGCAGCGTAGGGGCGGTAGCGCCCGATACGCAGTATTTT
TRBJ1-2 | NA | 17 | TRBV10-3 | once | CAINAHPTADINYGYTF | TGTGCCATCAACGCACATCCAACCGCTGACATTAACTATGGCTACACCTTC
TRBJ2-7 | TRBD2 | 14 | TRBV6-5 | NA | CASSYGQGGNEQYF | TGTGCCAGCAGTTACGGGCAGGGAGGGAACGAGCAGTACTTC
TRBJ1-2 | NA | 10 | TRBV6-6 | NA | CASSSGGYTF | TGTGCCAGCAGTTCGGGAGGCTACACCTTC
TRBJ2-1 | TRBD2 | 17 | TRBV10-3 | NA | CAISESSGGAGYNEQFF | TGTGCCATCAGTGAGTCTAGCGGGGGGGCCGGTTACAATGAGCAGTTCTTC
TRBJ1-5 | NA | 15 | TRBV6-1 | NA | CASRYDGLSNQPQHF | TGTGCCAGCAGATACGACGGACTTAGCAATCAGCCCCAGCATTTT
TRBJ2-1 | NA | 14 | TRBV11-2 | NA | CASSPPVGINEQFF | TGTGCCAGCAGCCCCCCGGTGGGGATCAATGAGCAGTTCTTC
TRBJ2-2 | NA | 16 | TRBV4-1 | few | CASSQEGSKNTGELFF | TGCGCCAGCAGCCAAGAAGGGTCAAAGAACACCGGGGAGCTGTTTTTT
TRBJ1-1 | TRBD1 | 16 | TRBV2 | once | CASSETRGGRTGEAFF | TGTGCCAGCAGTGAAACGCGGGGGGGAAGGACAGGTGAAGCTTTCTTT
TRBJ1-4 | NA | 14 | TRBV28 | NA | CASSLRAGFEKLFF | TGTGCCAGCAGTTTACGGGCAGGTTTTGAAAAACTGTTTTTT
TRBJ1-1 | NA | 15 | TRBV7-6 | NA | CASSLQGHLNTEAFF | TGTGCCAGCAGCTTACAAGGGCACTTGAACACTGAAGCTTTCTTT
TRBJ2-7 | TRBD1 | 14 | TRBV6-4 | few | CASSSRQGSREQYF | TGTGCCAGCAGTTCCAGACAGGGTTCTCGCGAGCAGTACTTC
TRBJ2-1 | TRBD2 | 16 | TRBV20-1 | NA | CSARGGYGEGYNEQFF | TGCAGTGCTAGAGGTGGTTATGGGGAGGGCTACAATGAGCAGTTCTTC